The rows below give T cell receptor beta chains drawn from one sample of a study of shared clonotypes between healthy human individuals. TCRdb keeps only in-frame clones here, not all; method: immunoSEQ multiplex PCR. The table records roughly 2 million clones, around 96% of them present only once. The sequenced sample consisted of naive CD8+ T cells sorted from blood. The source is a man younger than 35 in good health. CDR3s include the opening cysteine and the closing phenylalanine or tryptophan. The D gene is left open where the match is weak. A clone size is listed for some rows: how often the clone was seen (once, few, many), or a class if it is expanded.

CASSPEGGGIPYEQYF TGTGCCAGCTCACCCGAAGGAGGGGGGATCCCCTACGAGCAGTACTTC once TRBV18 NA TRBJ2-7
CSVVGHGSMFDTDTQYF TGCAGCGTTGTGGGACACGGATCTATGTTTGACACAGATACGCAGTATTTT NA TRBV29-1 NA TRBJ2-3
CASSYVVGELFF TGTGCCAGCAGTTACGTGGTCGGGGAGCTGTTTTTT NA TRBV6-5 NA TRBJ2-2
CASNRLGQGDEETQYF TGTGCCAGCAACCGGCTGGGACAGGGTGATGAAGAGACCCAGTACTTC NA TRBV5-4 TRBD1 TRBJ2-5
CASSPTGDGANVLTF TGTGCCAGCAGCCCGACAGGGGATGGGGCCAACGTCCTGACTTTC NA TRBV7-9 TRBD1 TRBJ2-6
CATIAGDEGYEQFF TGTGCCACCATAGCGGGGGACGAGGGATACGAGCAGTTCTTC NA TRBV27 TRBD2 TRBJ2-1
CASSSIRKNYGYTF TGTGCCAGCAGTTCTATACGGAAAAACTATGGCTACACCTTC NA TRBV28 NA TRBJ1-2
CASSLVGTAYGYTF TGTGCCAGCAGCTTAGTGGGTACGGCGTATGGCTACACCTTC NA TRBV7-9 NA TRBJ1-2
CASSPGQVIEAFF TGTGCCAGCAGCCCGGGACAGGTAATTGAAGCTTTCTTT NA TRBV11-2 TRBD1 TRBJ1-1
CASSSLSYGYTF TGTGCCAGCAGCTCCCTAAGCTATGGCTACACCTTC NA TRBV11-2 NA TRBJ1-2
CASSIRTGQGGNPEAFF TGTGCCAGTAGTATCCGGACCGGGCAGGGAGGAAACCCTGAAGCTTTCTTT NA TRBV19 NA TRBJ1-1
CASTEGNEQFF TGTGCCAGCACCGAAGGCAATGAGCAGTTCTTC few TRBV6-5 NA TRBJ2-1
CASSPGQGSYGYTF TGTGCCAGCAGCCCGGGACAGGGGAGCTATGGCTACACCTTC NA TRBV16 TRBD1 TRBJ1-2
CASRGQQNIQYF TGTGCCAGCAGGGGACAGCAAAACATTCAGTACTTC NA TRBV28 TRBD1 TRBJ2-4
CASSLDSEAYEQYF TGTGCCAGCAGCTTGGACAGCGAGGCCTACGAGCAGTACTTC NA TRBV5-6 NA TRBJ2-7
CASSETGEGSGNTIYF TGCGCCAGCAGTGAAACAGGGGAAGGATCTGGAAACACCATATATTTT NA TRBV10-1 TRBD1 TRBJ1-3
CASSQEARGTGYGYTF TGCGCCAGCAGCCAAGAAGCCAGGGGGACCGGCTATGGCTACACCTTC NA TRBV4-1 TRBD1 TRBJ1-2
CASSSGTGGLRTEAFF TGTGCCAGCAGCTCCGGGACAGGGGGATTGAGAACTGAAGCTTTCTTT NA TRBV7-9 TRBD1 TRBJ1-1
CASSLGTMANTGELFF TGTGCCAGCAGCTTAGGGACTATGGCAAACACCGGGGAGCTGTTTTTT NA TRBV13 NA TRBJ2-2
CASSSRGGLSETQYF TGTGCCAGCAGCTCGCGGGGGGGCCTCTCCGAGACCCAGTACTTC NA TRBV11-2 TRBD2 TRBJ2-5
CASSLDSLTSGSYNEQFF TGCGCCAGCAGCTTGGACAGTCTGACTAGCGGGAGTTACAATGAGCAGTTCTTC NA TRBV5-1 TRBD2 TRBJ2-1
CASSLSGVRTYNEQFF TGCGCCAGCAGCTTATCAGGGGTAAGAACCTACAATGAGCAGTTCTTC NA TRBV5-1 NA TRBJ2-1
CASSDRDYANEQFF TGTGCCAGCAGTGACAGGGACTACGCCAATGAGCAGTTCTTC NA TRBV2 TRBD2 TRBJ2-1
CASSDPRGTEAFF TGTGCCAGCAGTGACCCCAGGGGTACTGAAGCTTTCTTT NA TRBV6-1 NA TRBJ1-1
CAWGTVNTEAFF TGTGCCTGGGGGACAGTGAACACTGAAGCTTTCTTT few TRBV30 TRBD1 TRBJ1-1
CSGLDYGYGYTF TGCAGCGGACTAGACTACGGATATGGCTACACCTTC NA TRBV29-1 NA TRBJ1-2
CASSDSGEPQETQYF TGCGCCAGCAGCGATAGCGGGGAACCCCAAGAGACCCAGTACTTC NA TRBV4-1 TRBD2 TRBJ2-5
CASSFRGRGLGNEQFF TGTGCCAGCAGCTTCAGAGGGAGGGGTCTGGGGAATGAGCAGTTCTTC NA TRBV11-2 TRBD2 TRBJ2-1
CASSFFLAETQYF TGTGCCAGCAGCTTTTTCTTGGCGGAGACCCAGTACTTC NA TRBV7-9 NA TRBJ2-5
CASSLLTGNTEAFF TGTGCCAGCAGTTTACTTACGGGGAACACTGAAGCTTTCTTT NA TRBV27 NA TRBJ1-1
CASSLERAATGELFF TGTGCCAGCAGCTTGGAAAGGGCGGCCACCGGGGAGCTGTTTTTT NA TRBV7-9 NA TRBJ2-2
CAISESATRNDEQYF TGTGCCATCAGTGAGTCGGCGACTAGAAACGACGAGCAGTACTTC NA TRBV10-3 NA TRBJ2-7
CAWRRATNEKLFF TGTGCCTGGAGACGGGCAACTAATGAAAAACTGTTTTTT NA TRBV30 NA TRBJ1-4
CASSQEAGTEAFF TGCGCCAGCAGCCAAGAAGCCGGTACTGAAGCTTTCTTT NA TRBV4-1 NA TRBJ1-1
CASSFRGLNTGELFF TGTGCCAGCAGCTTCCGGGGGCTGAACACCGGGGAGCTGTTTTTT NA TRBV7-2 NA TRBJ2-2
CASSERSGGRTDTQYF TGTGCCAGCAGTGAGCGTAGCGGGGGGCGCACAGATACGCAGTATTTT NA TRBV2 TRBD2 TRBJ2-3
CASSYSIGHLGTEAFF TGTGCCAGCAGTTACTCGATCGGCCACCTGGGGACTGAAGCTTTCTTT NA TRBV6-5 NA TRBJ1-1
CASSQDGARKYF TGCGCCAGCAGCCAAGATGGGGCTAGAAAGTACTTC NA TRBV4-1 NA TRBJ2-7
CASSPVTGNGANVLTF TGCGCCAGCAGCCCTGTGACAGGGAATGGGGCCAACGTCCTGACTTTC NA TRBV4-1 TRBD1 TRBJ2-6
CASSEAVRGDEQFF TGTGCCAGCAGTGAAGCAGTCAGGGGAGATGAGCAGTTCTTC NA TRBV6-1 NA TRBJ2-1
CASSSYRGIWYF TGTGCCAGCAGCTCGTACAGGGGGATCTGGTACTTC NA TRBV21-1 NA TRBJ2-4
CASSFGGYEQYF TGTGCCAGCAGTTTCGGGGGGTACGAGCAGTACTTC NA TRBV27 TRBD2 TRBJ2-7
CASSPRDKLQGGTYEQYF TGCGCCAGCAGCCCGCGAGATAAATTACAGGGGGGAACCTACGAGCAGTACTTC NA TRBV4-1 TRBD1 TRBJ2-7
CASSEGPPQYF TGTGCCAGCAGTGAAGGGCCTCCTCAGTACTTC NA TRBV2 NA TRBJ2-7
CASSSDTTYEQYF TGTGCCAGCAGCTCTGACACAACCTACGAGCAGTACTTC NA TRBV7-9 NA TRBJ2-7
CSVEIAGEQFF TGCAGCGTTGAGATCGCTGGGGAGCAGTTCTTC once TRBV29-1 NA TRBJ2-1
CASSYRLANEQFF TGTGCCAGCAGTTACCGCCTAGCGAATGAGCAGTTCTTC NA TRBV28 NA TRBJ2-1
CASSLVTGGTEQYF TGTGCCAGCAGCTTAGTTACAGGGGGTACCGAGCAGTACTTC NA TRBV7-9 TRBD1 TRBJ2-7
CASSRLAGRDEQYF TGTGCCAGCAGTAGACTAGCGGGAAGGGACGAGCAGTACTTC NA TRBV27 TRBD2 TRBJ2-7
CASSGTRDTQYF TGTGCCAGCAGTGGGACCAGGGATACGCAGTATTTT NA TRBV2 NA TRBJ2-3
CASSWDKNTEAFF TGTGCCAGCAGTTGGGACAAGAACACTGAAGCTTTCTTT once TRBV27 NA TRBJ1-1
CASGTAVGEDTQYF TGTGCCAGCGGTACGGCGGTTGGGGAAGATACGCAGTATTTT NA TRBV6-5 NA TRBJ2-3
CASSQYGHGLGDGELFF TGCGCCAGCAGCCAATACGGACATGGACTAGGGGACGGGGAGCTGTTTTTT once TRBV4-1 TRBD2 TRBJ2-2
CASSLAVFTDTQYF TGTGCCAGCAGCCTTGCCGTTTTCACAGATACGCAGTATTTT NA TRBV7-6 NA TRBJ2-3
CASSLWSGEGETQYF TGTGCCAGCAGCTTATGGTCAGGGGAGGGAGAGACCCAGTACTTC NA TRBV7-9 NA TRBJ2-5